Listed here are 28 T cell receptor beta chains from one sample, sequenced in a study of T cell repertoires in cytomegalovirus infection. Via MiXCR, TCRdb re-called the reads, giving one row per CDR3 protein. The repertoire holds roughly 920,000 distinct CDR3 sequences, with roughly 31% as singletons. For these receptors, no antigen is known. Sample: cultured CD8+ T cells from PBMCs, taken from culture after CMV antigen stimulation. These receptors all stem from a human donor in good health (CMV status not recorded). Some clones in this sample may be carry-over from other donors' samples.

This clonotype occurred a few times. The V gene is TRBV20-1, the J gene TRBJ1-5; the D gene is possibly TRBD1 (5 bases). V was cut by 2 bases and J by 5 bases, with 19 bases left in between. The germline CDR1 and CDR2 sequences are DFQATT and SNEGSKA (reference sequence). The CDR3 consists of 16 residues. The DNA of the CDR3 is TGCAGTGCTAGATTCGGGGGTCGGGGCCCCGATCAGCCCCAGCATTTT. Its translation is CSARFGGRGPDQPQHF.

V is TRBV6-2 or TRBV6-3 and J is TRBJ2-7; D gene ambiguous. This CDR3 has 13 amino acids. Germline loops: CDR1 MNHEY, CDR2 SVGEGT. V was trimmed by 5 bases and J by 3 bases, leaving 11 bases between them. CDR3 sequence reads: CASSTPSLYEQYV. For the CDR3, the DNA is TGTGCCAGCAGTACCCCTTCTCTCTACGAGCAGTACGTC.

The chain couples TRBV12-3 or TRBV12-4 to TRBJ2-5; D is ambiguous. The CDR3 extends over 15 amino acids. Trimming pared 0 bases from V and 3 bases from J, leaving 11 bases between. The CDR3, as DNA: TGTGCCAGCAGTTTAGCCGACGACGGAGAAGAGACCCAGTACTTC. Translation gives CASSLADDGEETQYF.

This chain connects TRBV20-1 to TRBJ2-7; tentative D call: TRBD2 (7 bases). Germline CDR1 reads DFQATT; CDR2 reads SNEGSKA (reference sequence). There are 14 residues in the CDR3. Trimming stripped 6 bases from V and 2 bases from J, with 17 bases between. Here the CDR3 reads CSAPKGGNPYEQYF. CDR3 in DNA: TGCAGTGCCCCCAAGGGGGGGAACCCCTACGAGCAGTACTTC.

This chain joins TRBV20-1 and TRBJ1-2; D ambiguous. Per the germline V gene, CDR1 is DFQATT and CDR2 is SNEGSKA (reference sequence). Between the trimmed V and J ends, which lost 0 bases and 3 bases, there was a span of 14 bases. CDR3 length: 15 amino acids. The CDR3 DNA sequence: TGCAGTGCTAGAGATCCCAGCGCCACGGACTATGGCTACACCTTC. Its translation: CSARDPSATDYGYTF.

The rearrangement joins TRBV2 to TRBJ2-1; D possibly corresponds to TRBD1 (5 bases). The CDR3 totals 16 residues. The ends were cut back, 2 bases at V and 7 bases at J, with 18 bases in the middle. The germline V gene has CDR1 SNHLY and CDR2 FYNNEI. The CDR3 spells CASSEFRQPFRNEQFF. In DNA, the CDR3 is TGTGCCAGCAGTGAATTTCGACAGCCCTTTAGGAATGAGCAGTTCTTC.

This chain links TRBV27 with TRBJ2-7, with 10 bases that match TRBD1. V dropped 5 bases and J dropped 6; count of bases not matched to a gene: 4. The CDR3 has 13 residues. The V gene's germline CDR1 is MNHEY and CDR2 SMNVEV (reference sequence). The chain's CDR3 is CASSGQGGREQYV. The CDR3 region has the DNA TGTGCCAGCAGTGGACAGGGGGGTCGCGAGCAGTACGTC.

The chain carries TRBV4-1 and TRBJ1-1, with D hard to call. V shed 0 bases and J shed 2 bases, with 7 bases lying between them. This CDR3 spans 14 amino acids. Germline V CDR1 and CDR2: MGHRA, YSYEKL. CDR3 residues: CASSQDSKNTEAFF. Written as DNA, the CDR3 is TGCGCCAGCAGCCAAGATTCTAAAAACACTGAAGCTTTCTTT.

Comment on this clonotype: A junction end diverges from the germline sequence, so it may reflect a read error. This chain joins TRBV11-2 and TRBJ2-3; 12 nucleotides agree with TRBD2. Germline V gives CDR1 SGHAT, CDR2 FQNNGV. The CDR3 extends over 15 amino acids. The CDR3 protein is CTSSWTSGASDTQYF. The DNA for the CDR3 is TGTACCAGCAGCTGGACTAGCGGGGCGTCAGATACGCAGTATTTT.

This clonotype has only a few counts. Germline and junction disagree at one end, which may indicate a read error. In nucleotides, the CDR3 is TGTGCTAGCAGCTTAGAGAGATTGAACACCGGGGAGCTGTTTTTT. This gives the protein CASSLERLNTGELFF. The genes are TRBV7-7 and TRBJ2-2; D not resolved. Germline V gene sequence: CDR1 SSHAT, CDR2 FNYEAQ (reference sequence). The CDR3 is 15 residues long.

This clonotype was counted only a few times. The rearrangement uses TRBV7-6 and TRBJ2-2; D uncertain. The CDR3 consists of 15 residues. CDR1 is SGHVS, CDR2 FNYEAQ, per germline. Trimming shortened V by 5 bases and J by 4 bases, and 14 bases separated the two germline ends. The CDR3, as DNA: TGTGCCAGCAGCCCCCCGGAACCTCTCACCGGGGAGCTGTTTTTT. Translation gives CASSPPEPLTGELFF.

This clonotype has a handful of counts. CDR3 DNA: TGTGCCACCCCTACCGGGACTACTTCTGGCTATGGCTACACCTTC. Amino acids: CATPTGTTSGYGYTF. The gene calls are TRBV7-9 and TRBJ1-2; TRBD1 might be the D (5 bases). This CDR3 has 15 amino acids. The germline V gene encodes CDR1 SEHNR and CDR2 FQNEAQ (reference sequence). Trimming left V 10 bases short and J 4 bases short, with 22 bases between.

The gene calls are TRBV27 and TRBJ1-1; 12 nucleotides match TRBD1. Germline V CDR1 and CDR2: MNHEY, SMNVEV (reference sequence). This CDR3 is built from 15 residues. The V segment lost 6 bases and the J segment 7 bases; nucleotides outside the gene matches: 9. CDR3 coding DNA: TGTGCCAGCAGCTACGGGACAGGGGGCTGGAGTGAAGCTTTCTTT. Protein product: CASSYGTGGWSEAFF.

Details on this clonotype: The junction does not match germline at one end; this may be a read error. V and J are TRBV6-1 and TRBJ2-3, with 11 bases matching TRBD2. Germline V gives CDR1 MNHNS, CDR2 SASEGT. The CDR3 runs 15 residues. The CDR3 loop is CVSKGIAGGPDTQYF. DNA for the CDR3: TGTGTCAGCAAAGGGATAGCGGGGGGGCCGGATACGCAGTATTTT.

V gene TRBV10-3 combines with J gene TRBJ1-2; no clear D gene. The CDR3 is 14 amino acids. The V and J ends lost 3 bases and 5 bases respectively, with 13 bases between them. CDR1 and CDR2 (germline): ENHRY, SYGVKD. The chain's CDR3 is CAISDFEGGYGYTF. The CDR3 DNA follows: TGTGCCATCAGTGATTTCGAGGGTGGATATGGCTACACCTTC.

There are a few counts of this clonotype. The chain recombines TRBV12-3 or TRBV12-4 with TRBJ2-7; maybe TRBD2 (5 bases). The CDR3 runs to 12 residues. V lost 8 bases and J 7 bases, leaving 15 bases between the germline ends. CDR3 bases: TGTGCCAGCGGAAGCACACGGAGGGAGCAGTACTTC. It is translated as CASGSTRREQYF.

In this sample, this clonotype turned up a few times. The chain uses TRBV4-3 and TRBJ1-6; no reliable D call. The CDR3 sequence is 15 residues long. CDR1 and CDR2 (germline): LGHNA, YSLEER. The V gene lost 0 bases and the J gene lost 7 bases, with 10 bases spanning the gap. CDR3 loop: CASSQDWSENSPLHF. CDR3 nucleotides: TGCGCCAGCAGCCAAGACTGGTCGGAAAATTCACCCCTCCACTTT.

This clonotype was seen a handful of times. V and J are TRBV7-6 and TRBJ1-2; D gene ambiguous. Trimming removed 4 bases from V and 8 bases from J, with 11 bases in between. There are 12 residues in the CDR3. Germline assignment: CDR1 SGHVS and CDR2 FNYEAQ. The DNA of the CDR3 is TGTGCCAGCAGCTCTCCCGAACTGGGCTACACCTTC. It is translated as CASSSPELGYTF.

This clonotype showed up just a few times. The chain joins TRBV12-3 or TRBV12-4 to TRBJ2-5, with D perhaps TRBD1 or TRBD2 (5 bases each). V lost 5 bases and J 5 bases, leaving 21 bases between the germline ends. The CDR3 covers 16 residues. The CDR3: CASSKGRRGEGETQYF. The DNA of the CDR3 is TGTGCCAGCAGTAAGGGCAGACGGGGCGAAGGGGAGACCCAGTACTTC.

This clonotype was observed a few times. The gene calls are TRBV18 and TRBJ2-5; weak D call: TRBD2 (5 bases). Trimming left V 3 bases short and J 4 bases short, with 9 bases between. Per the germline V gene, CDR1 is KGHSH and CDR2 is LQKENI. The CDR3 covers 13 residues. CDR3 DNA sequence: TGTGCCAGCTCACCCGGGGAACCAGAGACCCAGTACTTC. It encodes CASSPGEPETQYF.

Turning to this clonotype: A much larger clone lies one base from this, so it may be a read error. This sequence joins TRBV6-8 and TRBJ1-5, with D tentatively TRBD1 (5 bases). Germline-derived CDR1 and CDR2 are MNHGY and SAAAGT. The CDR3 sequence is 16 residues long. Trimming pared 5 bases from V and 5 bases from J, leaving 19 bases between. The CDR3 sequence: CASSTYGGGGHQPQHF. CDR3 coding DNA: TGTGCCAGCAGTACTTACGGGGGGGGAGGACATCAGCCCCAGCATTTT.

The gene calls are TRBV27 and TRBJ2-1; D possibly corresponds to TRBD1 (6 bases). The CDR3 extends over 14 amino acids. Trimming left V 4 bases short and J 4 bases short, with 11 bases between. Germline CDR1 reads MNHEY; CDR2 reads SMNVEV (reference sequence). CDR3 region: CASSSPTGYNEQFF. CDR3 bases: TGTGCCAGCAGTTCCCCGACAGGTTACAATGAGCAGTTCTTC.

V and J are TRBV29-1 and TRBJ1-5; the match to TRBD1 covers 7 bases. There are 12 residues in the CDR3. Germline V gene data show CDR1 as SQVTM and CDR2 as ANQGSEA. Trimming removed 4 bases from V and 5 bases from J; junction bases left unmatched: 2. Here the CDR3 DNA reads TGCAGCGTTGTAACAGGGGATCAGCCCCAGCATTTT. It encodes CSVVTGDQPQHF.

This chain joins TRBV6-2 or TRBV6-3 and TRBJ1-1; D not certain. Between the trimmed V and J ends, which lost 5 bases and 0 bases, there was a span of 13 bases. The V gene's germline CDR1 is MNHEY and CDR2 SVGEGT. The CDR3 has 15 residues. The CDR3 is CASSPLPGMNTEAFF. Here the CDR3 DNA reads TGTGCCAGCAGTCCTCTGCCGGGGATGAACACTGAAGCTTTCTTT.

This clonotype was detected only a few times. The chain couples TRBV12-3 or TRBV12-4 to TRBJ1-1; no firm D call. Trimming took off 3 bases at V and 9 bases at J, with 11 bases between the two ends. CDR3 length equals 12 residues. The CDR3 reads CASSFSDVQAFF. The DNA of the CDR3 is TGTGCCAGCAGTTTCTCGGACGTCCAAGCTTTCTTT.

In its sample, this clonotype was seen a few times. This chain connects TRBV6-2 or TRBV6-3 to TRBJ2-1, with a possible D match to TRBD1 (6 bases). The CDR3 covers 13 residues. Germline CDR1 MNHEY, CDR2 SVGEGT. Trimming stripped 10 bases from V and 8 bases from J, with 18 bases between. The CDR3 nucleotides read TGTGCCACCTCCAGGGGTGTAGACGATGAGCAGTTCTTC. This codes for CATSRGVDDEQFF.

The V and J genes are TRBV7-9 and TRBJ1-4, with a possible D match to TRBD1 (5 bases). With 11 bases removed from V and 1 base from J, the gap between germline ends came to 11 bases. CDR1 and CDR2 from the germline V gene are SEHNR and FQNEAQ (reference sequence). CDR3 length equals 13 residues. The CDR3 bases are TGTGCCGCGAGAAGGGGAACTAATGAAAAACTGTTTTTT. Its protein is CAARRGTNEKLFF.

The chain combines TRBV10-3 with TRBJ2-5; weak D call: TRBD1 (7 bases). CDR1 is ENHRY and CDR2 is SYGVKD in the germline V gene. V lost 8 bases and J 5 bases, leaving 15 bases between the germline ends. The length of the CDR3 is 13 residues. The CDR3 sequence is CAISDREVETQYF. Written as DNA, the CDR3 is TGTGCCATCTCCGACAGGGAGGTCGAGACCCAGTACTTC.